These 32 T cell receptor beta chains came from one sample sequenced in a study of PD-L1 blockade in urothelial cancer. Regarding time point: pretreatment peripheral blood. Clones were read by immunoSEQ multiplex PCR, and TCRdb kept only the in-frame ones, dropping some. The repertoire holds around 92,000 clones, with roughly 90% as singletons. The sample was PBMCs, taken around atezolizumab (anti-PD-L1) treatment. These TCRs come from an elderly woman with urothelial cancer.

The V gene is TRBV18, the J gene TRBJ1-2, with D possibly being TRBD1 (5 bases). This CDR3 has 14 residues. Germline lookup yields CDR1 KGHSH and CDR2 LQKENI. V lost 6 bases and J lost 2, with 13 bases in between. The CDR3 sequence: CASSTTGQNYGYTF. CDR3 in DNA: TGTGCCAGCTCCACAACAGGTCAGAACTATGGCTACACCTTC.

The rearrangement uses TRBV2 and TRBJ1-2; unclear D gene. The V gene's germline CDR1 is SNHLY and CDR2 FYNNEI. Trimming stripped 2 bases from V and 4 bases from J, with 14 bases between. The CDR3 length is 15 residues. CDR3 residues: CASSEPTGRSYGYTF. The CDR3 DNA is TGTGCCAGCAGTGAACCCACGGGGAGGAGCTATGGCTACACCTTC. The full variable domain, in which reference TRBV2 and TRBJ1-2 provide the parts outside the CDR3, is EPEVTQTPSHQVTQMGQEVILRCVPISNHLYFYWYRQILGQKVEFLVSFYNNEISEKSEIFDDQFSVERPDGSNFTLKIRSTKLEDSAMYFCASSEPTGRSYGYTFGSGTRLTVV.

This sequence joins TRBV27 and TRBJ2-1; TRBD2 agrees at 7 bases. The length of the CDR3 is 13 residues. CDR1 and CDR2 from the germline V gene are MNHEY and SMNVEV (reference sequence). Trimming removed 5 bases from V and 8 bases from J; junction bases left unmatched: 6. In DNA, the CDR3 is TGTGCCAGCAGTCACCTTGGGAGGGATGAGCAGTTCTTC. It codes for CASSHLGRDEQFF.

This chain links TRBV29-1 with TRBJ2-7; TRBD1 matches 8 bases. The germline V gene encodes CDR1 SQVTM and CDR2 ANQGSEA. The CDR3 is 14 amino acids. The trim removed 7 bases at V and 3 bases at J, leaving 11 bases unmatched. Here the CDR3 reads CSGCMTGECYEQYF. In nucleotides, the CDR3 is TGCAGCGGATGTATGACAGGGGAATGCTACGAGCAGTACTTC.

The V gene is TRBV4-2, the J gene TRBJ2-3, with 11 bases matching TRBD2. Germline CDR1 and CDR2: LGHNA and YNFKEQ. The CDR3 contains 16 residues. V was clipped by 4 bases and J by 0 bases; unmatched bases: 3. In DNA, the CDR3 is TGTGCCAGCAGCCTCGGGACTAGCGGCAGCACAGATACGCAGTATTTT. Its translation is CASSLGTSGSTDTQYF.

This clone was found once. The chain combines TRBV6-1 with TRBJ1-1, with TRBD1 identical over 8 bases. This CDR3 contains 14 residues. V shed 7 bases, J shed 0 bases, and the junction held 4 bases outside the gene matches. Germline CDR1 MNHNS, CDR2 SASEGT. The CDR3 DNA reads as TGTGCCAGCACCCGACAGGGGATGAACACTGAAGCTTTCTTT. Translation gives CASTRQGMNTEAFF.

The V and J genes are TRBV2 and TRBJ2-7; 7 nucleotides agree with TRBD1. Germline CDR1 and CDR2: SNHLY and FYNNEI. The CDR3 extends over 14 amino acids. With V trimmed by 5 bases and J by 3 bases, 7 bases remained unmatched. The chain's CDR3 is CASSTGTASYEQYF. CDR3 DNA: TGTGCCAGCAGTACCGGGACAGCAAGCTACGAGCAGTACTTC.

The chain recombines TRBV25-1 with TRBJ1-1, with a possible D match to TRBD1 (5 bases). Germline CDR1 MGHDK, CDR2 SYGVNS. Trimming shortened V by 6 bases and J by 2 bases, and 10 bases separated the two germline ends. CDR3 length: 13 residues. DNA for the CDR3: TGTGCCAGCAGAGGGACTGACAACACTGAAGCTTTCTTT. Translated, it gives CASRGTDNTEAFF.

V is TRBV5-1 and J is TRBJ2-7; 8 bases match TRBD1. The CDR3 runs to 16 residues. From germline, CDR1 is SGHRS and CDR2 YFSETQ. V lost 0 bases and J lost 3; bases outside the gene matches: 8. In DNA, the CDR3 is TGCGCCAGCAGCTTGGGGCCAGGGGGCAGGGACTACGAGCAGTACTTC. Amino acids: CASSLGPGGRDYEQYF.

V gene TRBV6-5 combines with J gene TRBJ1-2, with 8 bases matching TRBD1. The CDR3 covers 14 residues. The V segment lost 4 bases and the J segment 4 bases; nucleotides outside the gene matches: 5. Germline V gives CDR1 MNHEY, CDR2 SVGAGI. CDR3 protein: CASSSSGGGYGYTF. The DNA for the CDR3 is TGTGCCAGCAGTTCTTCAGGGGGCGGCTATGGCTACACCTTC.

The chain employs TRBV6-6 and TRBJ2-3, with 10 bases matching TRBD2. Losses at the gene ends were 2 bases for V and 1 base for J; bases not matched to a gene: 3. CDR1 MNHNY and CDR2 SVGAGI come from the germline V gene (reference sequence). CDR3 size: 16 residues. The CDR3 coding sequence is TGTGCCAGCAGTTACGTGCTAGCGGGGGGCACAGATACGCAGTATTTT. It codes for CASSYVLAGGTDTQYF.

This clone has a handful of counts. J is TRBJ2-7 and V is TRBV2; D gene unclear. V was pared by 7 bases and J by 6 bases, with 13 bases between. The germline CDR1 and CDR2 sequences are SNHLY and FYNNEI. The CDR3 runs to 12 residues. CDR3 DNA: TGTGCCAGCACTCCCGTTCGTTTCGAGCAGTACTTC. It codes for CASTPVRFEQYF. Drawing the rest from reference TRBV2 and TRBJ2-7, the complete variable domain is EPEVTQTPSHQVTQMGQEVILRCVPISNHLYFYWYRQILGQKVEFLVSFYNNEISEKSEIFDDQFSVERPDGSNFTLKIRSTKLEDSAMYFCASTPVRFEQYFGPGTRLTVT.

This clone was observed a handful of times. The chain is built from TRBV30 and TRBJ1-1; TRBD1 might be the D (5 bases). The V gene's germline CDR1 is GTSNPN and CDR2 SVGIG (reference sequence). Trimming stripped 0 bases from V and 5 bases from J, with 19 bases between. There are 16 residues in the CDR3. The DNA for the CDR3 is TGTGCCTGGAGTGTACGACGCCCCGGGGGGAGTACTGAAGCTTTCTTT. It is translated as CAWSVRRPGGSTEAFF. Complete variable domain (other parts from reference TRBV30 and TRBJ1-1): SQTIHQWPATLVQPVGSPLSLECTVEGTSNPNLYWYRQAAGRGLQLLFYSVGIGQISSEVPQNLSASRPQDRQFILSSKKLLLSDSGFYLCAWSVRRPGGSTEAFFGQGTRLTVV.

The chain couples TRBV30 to TRBJ2-1; TRBD2 agrees at 8 bases. With V trimmed by 2 bases and J by 10 bases, 13 bases remained unmatched. CDR3 length equals 15 residues. CDR1 GTSNPN and CDR2 SVGIG come from the germline V gene (reference sequence). The CDR3 sequence: CAWSSVGRAPLEQFF. CDR3 coding DNA: TGTGCCTGGAGTTCAGTCGGGAGGGCCCCACTCGAGCAGTTCTTC. Looking up the rest from reference TRBV30 and TRBJ2-1 gives the full variable domain: SQTIHQWPATLVQPVGSPLSLECTVEGTSNPNLYWYRQAAGRGLQLLFYSVGIGQISSEVPQNLSASRPQDRQFILSSKKLLLSDSGFYLCAWSSVGRAPLEQFFGPGTRLTVL.

J is TRBJ1-4 and V is TRBV7-6; D is unclear. The V end lost 5 bases, the J end lost 1 base, and 11 bases lay between the germline ends. The CDR3 sequence is 15 residues long. Germline V CDR1 and CDR2: SGHVS, FNYEAQ. This CDR3 reads CASSKSSGTNEKLFF. CDR3 bases: TGTGCCAGCAGCAAGTCGTCAGGAACTAATGAAAAACTGTTTTTT.

The chain uses TRBV19 and TRBJ1-1; TRBD1 is a possible D gene (6 bases). Germline V gene data show CDR1 as LNHDA and CDR2 as SQIVND (reference sequence). Trimming pared 5 bases from V and 0 bases from J, leaving 13 bases between. The CDR3 extends over 15 amino acids. In DNA, the CDR3 is TGTGCCAGTAGTCCCGGACAGAGTATGAACACTGAAGCTTTCTTT. It yields the protein CASSPGQSMNTEAFF.

The chain combines TRBV27 with TRBJ2-5, with 12 bases lining up with TRBD1. Germline trimming cut 4 bases from V and 9 bases from J; bases unmatched to any gene: 9. Germline V gene data show CDR1 as MNHEY and CDR2 as SMNVEV (reference sequence). The CDR3 has 15 amino acids. CDR3 loop: CASSYYGGDRGPQYF. CDR3 in DNA: TGTGCCAGCAGTTACTATGGGGGGGACAGGGGGCCCCAGTACTTC.

V gene TRBV4-1 combines with J gene TRBJ1-2, with 8 nucleotides matching TRBD1. The V and J ends lost 4 bases and 3 bases, in that order; junction bases with no gene match: 7. The germline CDR1 and CDR2 sequences are MGHRA and YSYEKL. CDR3 length equals 15 residues. Here the CDR3 DNA reads TGCGCCAGCAGCCTATTACCGACAGGGGACTATGGCTACACCTTC. It codes for CASSLLPTGDYGYTF.

The chain uses TRBV14 and TRBJ1-3; D gene unclear. The germline gives CDR1 SGHDN, CDR2 FVKESK. V was shortened by 8 bases and J by 2 bases, with 10 bases between the two germline ends. The CDR3 consists of 13 residues. CDR3 residues: CASARRTGNTIYF. In DNA form, the CDR3 reads TGTGCCAGCGCCCGGCGGACTGGAAACACCATATATTTT.

The chain uses TRBV6-1 and TRBJ2-7, with TRBD2 identical over 12 bases. This CDR3 is 19 amino acids long. The germline V gene encodes CDR1 MNHNS and CDR2 SASEGT. The V segment lost 0 bases and the J segment 3 bases; nucleotides outside the gene matches: 12. The CDR3 is CASSEAPHLGLAGFYEQYF. DNA for the CDR3: TGTGCCAGCAGTGAAGCTCCGCACCTCGGACTAGCGGGATTCTACGAGCAGTACTTC.

The gene calls are TRBV5-4 and TRBJ1-2, with D perhaps matching TRBD1 (6 bases). Germline V CDR1 and CDR2: SGHNT, YYREEE (reference sequence). Between the trimmed V and J ends, which lost 3 bases and 4 bases, there was a span of 16 bases. The CDR3 spans 15 residues. CDR3 in amino acids: CASSWGRDSSYGYTF. The CDR3 nucleotides read TGTGCCAGCAGCTGGGGGCGTGACAGTAGCTATGGCTACACCTTC. The whole variable domain, remainder taken from reference TRBV5-4 and TRBJ1-2, is ETGVTQSPTHLIKTRGQQVTLRCSSQSGHNTVSWYQQALGQGPQFIFQYYREEENGRGNFPPRFSGLQFPNYSSELNVNALELDDSALYLCASSWGRDSSYGYTFGSGTRLTVV.

The V and J genes are TRBV5-6 and TRBJ2-3; 7 bases are shared with TRBD2. V shed 5 bases and J 5 bases; nucleotides not matched to a gene: 11. There are 15 residues in the CDR3. CDR1 SGHDT and CDR2 YYEEEE come from the germline V gene. Here the CDR3 DNA reads TGTGCCAGCAGTTTAGCCCTAGCTAGCGGAGATACGCAGTATTTT. Translated: CASSLALASGDTQYF. The entire variable domain, with the rest obtained from reference TRBV5-6 and TRBJ2-3, is as follows: DAGVTQSPTHLIKTRGQQVTLRCSPKSGHDTVSWYQQALGQGPQFIFQYYEEEERQRGNFPDRFSGHQFPNYSSELNVNALLLGDSALYLCASSLALASGDTQYFGPGTRLTVL.

The genes are TRBV19 and TRBJ2-5; D may be TRBD1 (5 bases). Germline CDR1 and CDR2: LNHDA and SQIVND (reference sequence). The germline V and J ends were trimmed by 6 bases and 1 base, with 12 bases remaining between them. This CDR3 spans 14 amino acids. The CDR3 sequence is CASRWTTAQETQYF. CDR3 sequence (DNA): TGTGCCAGTAGATGGACAACCGCCCAAGAGACCCAGTACTTC. The whole variable domain, filled in from reference TRBV19 and TRBJ2-5, reads DGGITQSPKYLFRKEGQNVTLSCEQNLNHDAMYWYRQDPGQGLRLIYYSQIVNDFQKGDIAEGYSVSREKKESFPLTVTSAQKNPTAFYLCASRWTTAQETQYFGPGTRLLVL.

In DNA, the CDR3 is TGCGCCAGCAGCAGCGGACTAGCGGGGGGGCCAACCAACAATGAGCAGTTCTTC. It specifies CASSSGLAGGPTNNEQFF. The rearrangement uses TRBV5-1 and TRBJ2-1; 15 nucleotides agree with TRBD2. The CDR3 totals 18 residues. V lost 4 bases to trimming and J lost 5 bases; unmatched junction nucleotides: 10. Germline CDR1 and CDR2: SGHRS and YFSETQ.

V and J are TRBV19 and TRBJ2-7, with 7 bases fitting TRBD1. The germline gives CDR1 LNHDA, CDR2 SQIVND (reference sequence). This CDR3 comprises 15 residues. V was pared by 6 bases and J by 5 bases, with 13 bases of the junction left unmatched. CDR3 in DNA: TGTGCCAGTAGACTTCGGTACAGGGGTTTGGACGAGCAGTACTTC. Protein: CASRLRYRGLDEQYF.

This clone was seen a few times. This chain uses TRBV7-3 with TRBJ2-7; D perhaps matches TRBD1 (6 bases). The CDR3 is 13 amino acids. V lost 4 bases to trimming and J lost 0 bases, with 7 bases between them. Looked up from germline, CDR1 is SGHTA and CDR2 is FQGTGA. As DNA, the CDR3 is TGTGCCAGCAGCTCAGGGGACTCCTACGAGCAGTACTTC. Residues: CASSSGDSYEQYF.

This clone was observed once. The V and J genes are TRBV18 and TRBJ1-1; no clear D gene. CDR1 is KGHSH and CDR2 is LQKENI in the germline V gene. Trimming took off 3 bases at V and 1 base at J, with 12 bases between the two ends. The CDR3 extends over 15 amino acids. The CDR3 DNA reads TGTGCCAGCTCACCCCATCCCCCCGGGAACACTGAAGCTTTCTTT. It codes for CASSPHPPGNTEAFF.

The chain links TRBV5-4 to TRBJ2-3; TRBD1 aligns across 8 bases. The CDR3 has 16 amino acids. After removal of 0 bases from V and 3 bases from J, the junction contained 6 bases not matched to a gene. The germline CDR1 and CDR2 sequences are SGHNT and YYREEE (reference sequence). The CDR3 is CASSLGGQGKTDTQYF. The CDR3 nucleotides are TGTGCCAGCAGCTTGGGCGGACAGGGCAAGACAGATACGCAGTATTTT.

The chain employs TRBV7-8 and TRBJ1-5; tentatively, D is TRBD1 (5 bases). This CDR3 is 16 amino acids long. The V and J ends lost 0 bases and 1 base respectively, with 10 bases between them. The germline CDR1 and CDR2 sequences are SGHVS and FQNEAQ. CDR3: CASSLAPGLSNQPQHF. The CDR3 coding sequence is TGTGCCAGCAGCTTAGCGCCAGGGCTGAGCAATCAGCCCCAGCATTTT.

V is TRBV5-1 and J is TRBJ2-1; possible D gene TRBD1, 6 bases. This CDR3 region has 15 residues. CDR1 SGHRS and CDR2 YFSETQ come from the germline V gene. The V and J ends lost 0 bases and 0 bases respectively, with 7 bases between them. The CDR3, as DNA: TGCGCCAGCAGCTTGGAAGGGGGCTCCTACAATGAGCAGTTCTTC. This gives the protein CASSLEGGSYNEQFF.

This chain connects TRBV11-3 to TRBJ2-7; 9 bases map to TRBD2. Trimming at V came to 1 base and at J to 5 bases, leaving 3 bases not matched to a gene. CDR1 is SGHNT, CDR2 YENEEA, per germline. CDR3 length: 14 amino acids. As DNA, the CDR3 is TGTGCCAGCAGCTTAGGGAGACTAGCGGACGAGCAGTACTTC. It is translated as CASSLGRLADEQYF.

This chain connects TRBV27 to TRBJ1-1, with TRBD1 matching over 8 bases. Germline V gene sequence: CDR1 MNHEY, CDR2 SMNVEV (reference sequence). This CDR3 has 13 residues. V lost 7 bases to trimming and J lost 6 bases; unmatched junction nucleotides: 7. The chain's CDR3 is CASTGQGGPEAFF. CDR3 in DNA: TGTGCCAGCACCGGACAGGGCGGACCTGAAGCTTTCTTT.